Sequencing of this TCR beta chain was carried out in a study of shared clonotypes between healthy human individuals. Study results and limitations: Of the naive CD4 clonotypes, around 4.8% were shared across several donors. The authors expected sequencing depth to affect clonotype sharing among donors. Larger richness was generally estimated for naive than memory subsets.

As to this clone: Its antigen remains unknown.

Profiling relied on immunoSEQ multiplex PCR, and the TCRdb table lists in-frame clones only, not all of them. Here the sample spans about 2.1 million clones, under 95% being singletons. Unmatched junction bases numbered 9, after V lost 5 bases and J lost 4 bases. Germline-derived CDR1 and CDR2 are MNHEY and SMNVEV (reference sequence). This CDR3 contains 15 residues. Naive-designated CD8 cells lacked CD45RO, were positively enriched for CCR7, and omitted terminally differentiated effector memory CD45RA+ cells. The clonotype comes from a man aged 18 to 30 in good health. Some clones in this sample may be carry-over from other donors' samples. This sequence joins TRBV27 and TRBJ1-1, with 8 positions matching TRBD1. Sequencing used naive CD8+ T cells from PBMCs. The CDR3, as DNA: TGTGCCAGCAGTCCCGACAGGGGCCCCCCCACTGAAGCTTTCTTT. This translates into CASSPDRGPPTEAFF.